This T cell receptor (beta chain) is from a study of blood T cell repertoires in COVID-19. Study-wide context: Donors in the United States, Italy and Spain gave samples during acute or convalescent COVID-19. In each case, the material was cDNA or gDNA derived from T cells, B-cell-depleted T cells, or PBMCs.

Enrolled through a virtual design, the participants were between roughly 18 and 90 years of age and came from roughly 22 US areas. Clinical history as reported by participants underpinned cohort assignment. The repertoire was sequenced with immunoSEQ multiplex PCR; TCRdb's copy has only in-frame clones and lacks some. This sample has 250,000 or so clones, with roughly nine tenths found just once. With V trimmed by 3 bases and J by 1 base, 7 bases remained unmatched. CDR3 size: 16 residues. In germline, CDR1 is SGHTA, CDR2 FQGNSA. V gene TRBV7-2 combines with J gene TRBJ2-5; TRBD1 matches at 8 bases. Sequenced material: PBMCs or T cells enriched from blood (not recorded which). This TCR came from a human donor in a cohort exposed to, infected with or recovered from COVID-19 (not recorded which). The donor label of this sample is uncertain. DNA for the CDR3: TGTGCCAGCAGCTTTGGAGGACAGGGACCCCAAGAGACCCAGTACTTC. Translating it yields CASSFGGQGPQETQYF.